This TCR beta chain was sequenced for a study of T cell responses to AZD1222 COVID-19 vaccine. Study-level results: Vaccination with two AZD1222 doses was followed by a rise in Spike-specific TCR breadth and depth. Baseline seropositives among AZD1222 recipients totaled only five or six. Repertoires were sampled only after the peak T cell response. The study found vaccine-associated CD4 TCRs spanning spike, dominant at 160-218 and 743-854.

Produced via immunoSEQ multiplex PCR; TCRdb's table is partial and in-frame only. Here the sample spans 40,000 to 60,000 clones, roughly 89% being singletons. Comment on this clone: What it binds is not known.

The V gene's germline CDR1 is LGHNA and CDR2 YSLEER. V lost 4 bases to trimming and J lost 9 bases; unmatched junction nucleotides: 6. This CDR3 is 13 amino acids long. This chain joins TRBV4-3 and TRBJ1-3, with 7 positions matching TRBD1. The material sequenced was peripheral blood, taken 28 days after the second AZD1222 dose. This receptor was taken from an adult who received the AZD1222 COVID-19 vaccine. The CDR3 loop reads CASSRLQGGTIYF. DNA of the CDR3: TGCGCCAGCAGCCGGCTTCAGGGGGGCACCATATATTTT.